The 2 T cell receptor beta chains listed next were all sequenced from one sample in a study of blood T cell repertoires in COVID-19 (dated by TCRdb to 2018 to 2021). Libraries were built with the immunoSEQ multiplex PCR assay. Not all clones reach the TCRdb copy of this immuneACCESS table, which keeps in-frame sequences only. Checked studies attribute under half of the gap to unresolved V genes and leave the rest unexplained. The sample table contains 200,000 to 300,000 clones; only one count was recorded for roughly nine tenths of them. The ten largest clones add up to roughly 3% of the sample. Sequencing was done on a sample of PBMCs or T cells enriched from blood (not recorded which). The receptors were gathered from a woman aged 18-35 years who had recovered from COVID-19.

CDR3 amino acids: CSASERGWRNIQYF. The CDR3 DNA sequence: TGCAGTGCTAGTGAGCGGGGGTGGAGAAACATTCAGTACTTC. The rearrangement uses TRBV20-1 and TRBJ2-4, with 8 positions matching TRBD2. V dropped 3 bases and J dropped 6; count of bases not matched to a gene: 7. This CDR3 spans 14 amino acids. In germline, CDR1 is DFQATT, CDR2 SNEGSKA (reference sequence).

The chain combines TRBV30 with TRBJ1-5; the D is unclear. The germline gives CDR1 GTSNPN, CDR2 SVGIG (reference sequence). The germline V and J ends were trimmed by 5 bases and 3 bases, with 11 bases remaining between them. The CDR3 is made up of 13 amino acids. The CDR3: CAWDSGFNQPQHF. The CDR3 DNA follows: TGTGCCTGGGATTCAGGCTTCAATCAGCCCCAGCATTTT.